The clone carrying this T cell receptor delta chain was observed a few times. The CDR3 totals 16 residues. Germline values: CDR1 GEAIGNYY, CDR2 EKD. Trimming cost V 0 bases and J 9 bases; bases outside gene matches: 9. The data were taken from a study of gamma-delta T cells after stem cell transplantation. TCRdb called clones from the RT-PCR reads again using CATT. The table has about 6,500 delta-chain clones, 25% seen once. The specimen was gamma-delta T cells. This chain links TRDV2 with TRDJ1; 13 bases are a match to TRDD3. This TCR came from a human donor. It is not recorded whose cells these are; they may come from a transplant donor. The chain's CDR3 is CACDTVVLGDTDELIF. CDR3 nucleotide sequence: TGTGCCTGTGACACCGTGGTACTGGGGGATACGGACGAACTCATCTTT.